This T cell receptor beta chain originates from a study of blood T cell repertoires in COVID-19. In the study overall: Acute and convalescent COVID-19 samples came from the United States, Italy and Spain.

TCRdb's copy holds only in-frame clones and misses some; the assay was immunoSEQ multiplex PCR. In the table there are some 300,000 clones, 85% to 95% of which are singletons. Everyone who took part was roughly 18 to 89 years old, and they came from 24 US areas. The origin of this receptor is a woman aged 25-40 years who had been exposed to COVID-19. The specimen was PBMCs or T cells enriched from blood (not recorded which).

The CDR3 bases are TGTGCCAGTAGCTTTGGCAGGGGGAATTTAGAGTACACTGAAGCTTTCTTT. This codes for CASSFGRGNLEYTEAFF. V gene TRBV19 combines with J gene TRBJ1-1; TRBD1 matches 7 bases. V gave up 6 bases and J gave up 3 bases; unmatched junction bases: 16. Germline CDR1 reads LNHDA; CDR2 reads SQIVND (reference sequence). The CDR3 has 17 residues.